These 4 T cell receptor beta chains share one sample of origin, sequenced in a study of blood T cell repertoires in COVID-19. Here immunoSEQ multiplex PCR was the method, and the copy in TCRdb shows in-frame clones only, minus some. The sample has more than 80,000 clones, around 83% seen once. The sample was peripheral blood. The receptors derive from a woman between 65 and 79 years old with acute or convalescent COVID-19.

This clone was recorded a few times. The rearrangement joins TRBV11-2 to TRBJ1-1; TRBD1 is a possible D gene (5 bases). The CDR3 loop spans 14 amino acids. CDR1 is SGHAT, CDR2 FQNNGV, per germline. Trimming pared 2 bases from V and 2 bases from J, leaving 9 bases between. The CDR3 nucleotides read TGTGCCAGCAGCTTATCGGGGGATAACACTGAAGCTTTCTTT. Protein product: CASSLSGDNTEAFF.

The chain employs TRBV6-2 or TRBV6-3 and TRBJ1-5; no reliable D call. Germline lookup yields CDR1 MNHEY and CDR2 SVGEGT. The CDR3 covers 16 residues. V shed 4 bases and J shed 2 bases, with 15 bases lying between them. The CDR3 nucleotides read TGTGCCAGCAGTTCCGATGGCGGATGGGGCAATCAGCCCCAGCATTTT. It is translated as CASSSDGGWGNQPQHF.

This clone came up a few times. This chain uses TRBV21-1 with TRBJ2-7; the table's D call, TRBD1, has no DNA check behind it. TRBV21-1 is classified as a pseudogene. The CDR3 totals 19 residues. CDR3 sequence reads: CASSINWNRDRGPPYEQYF. In nucleotides, the CDR3 is TGTGCCAGCAGCATAAATTGGAACCGGGACAGGGGCCCCCCTTACGAGCAGTACTTC.

The rearrangement uses TRBV5-1 and TRBJ1-4; perhaps TRBD1 as D (5 bases). Trimming removed 0 bases from V and 8 bases from J, with 11 bases in between. This CDR3 has 14 residues. Germline CDR1 and CDR2: SGHRS and YFSETQ. Here the CDR3 reads CASSLGRGAEKLFF. In nucleotides, the CDR3 is TGCGCCAGCAGCTTGGGTAGGGGCGCCGAAAAACTGTTTTTT. The whole variable domain, remainder taken from reference TRBV5-1 and TRBJ1-4, is KAGVTQTPRYLIKTRGQQVTLSCSPISGHRSVSWYQQTPGQGLQFLFEYFSETQRNKGNFPGRFSGRQFSNSRSEMNVSTLELGDSALYLCASSLGRGAEKLFFGSGTQLSVL.